Shown below are 7 T cell receptor beta chains from a single sample sequenced in a study of Graves' ophthalmopathy and Graves' hyperthyroidism. The sequenced template was RNA, covering the TCR beta CDR3 region. An opening RT-PCR round employed HTBI primers and preceded a second-round multiplex PCR. One entry per CDR3 protein, called by TCRdb with MiXCR from the multiplex PCR reads. Of over a million distinct CDR3 sequences listed, less than 45% are singletons. The sample comprised peripheral blood or thyroid tissue (not recorded which). These receptors all stem from an adult man with Graves' hyperthyroidism.

The chain uses TRBV5-4 and TRBJ2-2; a weak D match, TRBD2 (7 bases). The ends were cut back, 9 bases at V and 5 bases at J, with 14 bases in the middle. The CDR3 has 13 residues. From germline, CDR1 is SGHNT and CDR2 YYREEE (reference sequence). CDR3 protein: CATLGGRTGELFF. In DNA form, the CDR3 reads TGTGCCACTCTCGGGGGGCGGACCGGGGAGCTGTTTTTT.

The chain carries TRBV7-9 and TRBJ1-2; TRBD1 might be the D (5 bases). The length of the CDR3 is 16 residues. The V and J ends lost 3 bases and 2 bases respectively, with 16 bases between them. CDR1 is SEHNR and CDR2 is FQNEAQ in the germline V gene (reference sequence). The CDR3 protein is CASSLGRQGGNYGYTF. DNA for the CDR3: TGTGCCAGCAGCTTGGGTCGTCAGGGTGGCAACTATGGCTACACCTTC.

For the CDR3, the DNA is TGTGCCAGCAGCCAGGCCGCCGGACAGTCCTACGAGCAGTACTTC. It codes for CASSQAAGQSYEQYF. This rearrangement joins TRBV4-2 to TRBJ2-7; D is perhaps TRBD1 (6 bases). V gave up 3 bases and J gave up 1 base, with 13 bases separating them. Germline assignment: CDR1 LGHNA and CDR2 YNFKEQ. This CDR3 contains 15 residues.

The table lists this clonotype with a few counts. The gene calls are TRBV20-1 and TRBJ2-7; D is perhaps TRBD1 (6 bases). The CDR3 is 12 residues long. CDR1 is DFQATT, CDR2 SNEGSKA, per germline (reference sequence). The V end was cut by 5 bases, the J end by 0 bases, with 8 bases between. This chain's CDR3 is CSASGHSYEQYF. The CDR3 DNA follows: TGCAGTGCTTCGGGACACTCCTACGAGCAGTACTTC.

This clonotype was seen only a few times. This chain connects TRBV12-3 or TRBV12-4 to TRBJ2-2; TRBD1 might be the D (5 bases). Trimming took 1 base from V and 6 from J, leaving 15 bases between them. This CDR3 has 16 amino acids. CDR3 nucleotides: TGTGCCAGCAGTTTAGGTACTTGGGGCGGCGCCGGGGAGCTGTTTTTT. Encoded protein: CASSLGTWGGAGELFF.

This clonotype was seen ten or more times. The V and J genes are TRBV15 and TRBJ2-7; 9 bases line up with TRBD1. With V trimmed by 4 bases and J by 7 bases, 14 bases remained unmatched. The germline gives CDR1 LNHNV, CDR2 YYDKDF (reference sequence). CDR3 length: 16 amino acids. CDR3 bases: TGTGCCACCAGCAAACCCCCCGGGACAGGGCCTGTGGAGCAGTACTTC. This gives the protein CATSKPPGTGPVEQYF.

This clonotype was seen at least ten times. The chain couples TRBV20-1 to TRBJ1-4, with D hard to call. This CDR3 has 16 residues. CDR1 DFQATT and CDR2 SNEGSKA come from the germline V gene (reference sequence). V dropped 5 bases and J dropped 0 bases, with 16 bases sitting between them. Here the CDR3 DNA reads TGCAGTGCTGGGCGTGTCGGTCTTGCAACTAATGAAAAACTGTTTTTT. It encodes CSAGRVGLATNEKLFF.